A single sample gave rise to the 26 T cell receptor beta chains below, sequenced in a study of blood T cell repertoires in COVID-19. Sequencing was performed with immunoSEQ multiplex PCR; in TCRdb, only in-frame clones are kept and a portion is missing. Among some 270,000 clones listed, around 90% were seen once. The sample taken for sequencing was peripheral blood. Receptors originate from a woman in her fifties or sixties with COVID-19, enrolled during active disease.

The chain recombines TRBV24-1 with TRBJ2-3, with 10 nucleotides matching TRBD1. Losses at the gene ends were 3 bases for V and 4 bases for J; bases not matched to a gene: 9. The CDR3 totals 17 residues. The germline gives CDR1 KGHDR, CDR2 SFDVKD. CDR3 bases: TGTGCCACCAGTGATGGGCGGACAGGGGGGCGAGCAGATACGCAGTATTTT. Translated: CATSDGRTGGRADTQYF.

The chain combines TRBV3-1 (or the pseudogene TRBV3-2) with TRBJ1-2; D is perhaps TRBD1 (5 bases). Trimming pared 3 bases from V and 7 bases from J, leaving 12 bases between. The germline V gene encodes CDR1 LGHDT and CDR2 YNNKEL (reference sequence). This CDR3 contains 13 residues. The CDR3 DNA reads TGTGCCAGCAGCCAGGGGGAGGAAGTTGGCTACACCTTC. As protein: CASSQGEEVGYTF.

This clone was seen many times. The chain uses TRBV7-9 and TRBJ1-2; D is unclear. V gave up 7 bases and J gave up 0 bases, with 12 bases separating them. This CDR3 has 14 residues. The germline V gene has CDR1 SEHNR and CDR2 FQNEAQ (reference sequence). The CDR3 DNA follows: TGTGCCAGCAAGAAGAACGGTTCTAACTATGGCTACACCTTC. This sequence encodes CASKKNGSNYGYTF. The variable domain in full, with the rest retrieved from reference TRBV7-9 and TRBJ1-2, is DTGVSQNPRHKITKRGQNVTFRCDPISEHNRLYWYRQTLGQGPEFLTYFQNEAQLEKSRLLSDRFSAERPKGSFSTLEIQRTEQGDSAMYLCASKKNGSNYGYTFGSGTRLTVV.

The chain employs TRBV3-1 (or the pseudogene TRBV3-2) and TRBJ2-1; no definite D call. The ends were cut back, 1 base at V and 2 bases at J, with 6 bases in the middle. The CDR3 has 14 residues. CDR1 and CDR2 (germline): LGHDT, YNNKEL (reference sequence). CDR3 sequence (DNA): TGTGCCAGCAGCCAAGTCACAGCCTACAATGAGCAGTTCTTC. Amino acids: CASSQVTAYNEQFF.

The chain joins TRBV2 to TRBJ1-1, with 7 positions matching TRBD1. Germline assignment: CDR1 SNHLY and CDR2 FYNNEI. CDR3 length: 15 amino acids. V lost 5 bases and J lost 1; bases outside the gene matches: 7. The CDR3 is CASSLRTGRNTEAFF. The DNA for the CDR3 is TGTGCCAGCAGTCTCCGGACAGGCCGGAACACTGAAGCTTTCTTT. Full variable domain (remainder filled in from reference TRBV2 and TRBJ1-1): EPEVTQTPSHQVTQMGQEVILRCVPISNHLYFYWYRQILGQKVEFLVSFYNNEISEKSEIFDDQFSVERPDGSNFTLKIRSTKLEDSAMYFCASSLRTGRNTEAFFGQGTRLTVV.

CDR3 nucleotides: TGTGCCACCAGCGGTGAAGGGACAGCCTATGGCTACACCTTC. It specifies CATSGEGTAYGYTF. This chain uses TRBV15 with TRBJ1-2; 7 nucleotides agree with TRBD1. The CDR3 has 14 residues. CDR1 is LNHNV and CDR2 is YYDKDF in the germline V gene (reference sequence). The V segment lost 5 bases and the J segment 4 bases; nucleotides outside the gene matches: 7.

This CDR3 reads CASSLVEGRNTEAFF. CDR3 nucleotides: TGCGCCAGCAGCTTGGTGGAGGGACGGAACACTGAAGCTTTCTTT. This sequence joins TRBV5-1 and TRBJ1-1; possible D gene TRBD1, 5 bases. This CDR3 is 15 amino acids long. The V gene lost 0 bases and the J gene lost 1 base, with 10 bases spanning the gap. Germline V CDR1 and CDR2: SGHRS, YFSETQ. The full variable domain, its missing parts supplied by reference TRBV5-1 and TRBJ1-1, is KAGVTQTPRYLIKTRGQQVTLSCSPISGHRSVSWYQQTPGQGLQFLFEYFSETQRNKGNFPGRFSGRQFSNSRSEMNVSTLELGDSALYLCASSLVEGRNTEAFFGQGTRLTVV.

This chain joins TRBV6-5 and TRBJ1-1, with 8 positions matching TRBD1. The CDR3 extends over 15 amino acids. Germline-derived CDR1 and CDR2 are MNHEY and SVGAGI. V was pared by 6 bases and J by 3 bases, with 9 bases of the junction left unmatched. In DNA, the CDR3 is TGTGCCAGCAGGCCAGGGGGCGTAAGGGACACTGAAGCTTTCTTT. This sequence encodes CASRPGGVRDTEAFF.

This rearrangement joins TRBV5-1 to TRBJ1-2; D gene uncertain. V lost 4 bases and J lost 4, with 11 bases in between. Germline V gene lookup returns CDR1 SGHRS and CDR2 YFSETQ. This CDR3 region has 13 residues. The CDR3, as DNA: TGCGCCAGCAGCCCACAACCCACCTATGGCTACACCTTC. Its translation: CASSPQPTYGYTF.

The CDR3 loop is CASSIGTEALWGSNQPQHF. The CDR3 DNA reads TGTGCCAGCAGCATCGGGACAGAGGCTCTGTGGGGTAGCAATCAGCCCCAGCATTTT. The chain is built from TRBV7-9 and TRBJ1-5; 7 bases map to TRBD1. Losses at the gene ends were 5 bases for V and 0 bases for J; bases not matched to a gene: 16. This CDR3 is 19 amino acids long. Germline loops: CDR1 SEHNR, CDR2 FQNEAQ (reference sequence).

The chain recombines TRBV2 with TRBJ2-7; possible D gene TRBD2, 7 bases. Germline CDR1 is SNHLY and CDR2 is FYNNEI. CDR3 length: 18 amino acids. The V end was cut by 7 bases, the J end by 0 bases, with 25 bases between. The CDR3 region has the DNA TGTGCCAGCAATGTACCCATTGGGAGGGACACTCGCTCCTACGAGCAGTACTTC. This encodes CASNVPIGRDTRSYEQYF. The full variable domain, completed using reference TRBV2 and TRBJ2-7, is EPEVTQTPSHQVTQMGQEVILRCVPISNHLYFYWYRQILGQKVEFLVSFYNNEISEKSEIFDDQFSVERPDGSNFTLKIRSTKLEDSAMYFCASNVPIGRDTRSYEQYFGPGTRLTVT.

The V gene is TRBV9, the J gene TRBJ1-1; D possibly corresponds to TRBD1 (6 bases). The CDR3 length is 16 residues. CDR1 SGDLS and CDR2 YYNGEE come from the germline V gene. Trimming shortened V by 0 bases and J by 1 base, and 13 bases separated the two germline ends. The CDR3 DNA reads as TGTGCCAGCAGCGTAGGGACAGTGGTGGGGAACACTGAAGCTTTCTTT. Its translation is CASSVGTVVGNTEAFF.

This sequence joins TRBV27 and TRBJ1-2; TRBD1 matches at 10 bases. Germline assignment: CDR1 MNHEY and CDR2 SMNVEV (reference sequence). After removal of 6 bases from V and 7 bases from J, the junction contained 5 bases not matched to a gene. The CDR3 is 13 amino acids. The CDR3: CASSLDRGLGYTF. The CDR3 bases are TGTGCCAGCAGCCTTGACAGGGGGCTTGGCTACACCTTC.

This clone was seen a single time. The chain employs TRBV19 and TRBJ2-4; D is perhaps TRBD1 (5 bases). The CDR3 has 14 residues. The germline V gene has CDR1 LNHDA and CDR2 SQIVND (reference sequence). V gave up 3 bases and J gave up 4 bases, with 10 bases separating them. Here the CDR3 reads CASSIGDSKNIQYF. In DNA form, the CDR3 reads TGTGCCAGTAGTATCGGAGACAGTAAAAACATTCAGTACTTC.

V is TRBV19 and J is TRBJ1-2; tentative D call: TRBD1 (5 bases). Trimming pared 5 bases from V and 6 bases from J, leaving 13 bases between. CDR3 length: 13 residues. Per the germline V gene, CDR1 is LNHDA and CDR2 is SQIVND (reference sequence). The CDR3 sequence: CASSETTVNGYTF. DNA of the CDR3: TGTGCCAGTAGTGAAACGACAGTTAATGGCTACACCTTC.

The J gene is TRBJ1-2, the V gene TRBV11-1; 7 bases agree with TRBD1. This CDR3 has 14 amino acids. After removal of 5 bases from V and 1 base from J, the junction contained 4 bases not matched to a gene. CDR1 is SGHAT and CDR2 is FQDESV in the germline V gene (reference sequence). CDR3 protein: CASSPRDSNYGYTF. CDR3 DNA sequence: TGTGCCAGCAGCCCCCGGGACAGTAACTATGGCTACACCTTC.

The rearrangement links TRBV6-5 to TRBJ2-4; tentatively, D is TRBD1 (6 bases). Germline loops: CDR1 MNHEY, CDR2 SVGAGI. V was shortened by 6 bases and J by 6 bases, with 12 bases between the two germline ends. The CDR3 runs to 13 residues. CDR3 in amino acids: CASRRDRTNIQYF. CDR3 nucleotides: TGTGCCAGCAGGAGAGACAGGACAAACATTCAGTACTTC.

The J gene is TRBJ2-1, the V gene TRBV11-3; 9 bases are a match to TRBD2. Germline trimming cut 0 bases from V and 8 bases from J; bases unmatched to any gene: 5. This CDR3 has 15 amino acids. CDR1 and CDR2 (germline): SGHNT, YENEEA. CDR3 sequence reads: CASSLDERGADEQFF. The CDR3 DNA sequence: TGTGCCAGCAGCTTAGACGAGCGGGGGGCCGATGAGCAGTTCTTC.

The table lists this clone with a count of one. V and J are TRBV7-9 and TRBJ1-5; D may be TRBD1 (6 bases). Germline V CDR1 and CDR2: SEHNR, FQNEAQ (reference sequence). Trimming cost V 1 base and J 6 bases, with 25 bases left between them. CDR3 length equals 19 residues. Written as DNA, the CDR3 is TGTGCCAGCAGCTTAGACCCGGCGGGGGGGCGCGGTTGGGGTCAGCCCCAGCATTTT. Its translation: CASSLDPAGGRGWGQPQHF.

This chain uses TRBV12-3 or TRBV12-4 with TRBJ1-3; the D is unclear. V was clipped by 6 bases and J by 0 bases, with 6 bases between them. This CDR3 comprises 13 residues. The CDR3 loop is CASRYSSGNTIYF. CDR3 sequence (DNA): TGTGCCAGCAGGTACAGCTCTGGAAACACCATATATTTT.

The CDR3 protein is CASSEGLAGGMDTQYF. CDR3 sequence (DNA): TGTGCCAGCAGCGAAGGACTAGCGGGGGGAATGGATACGCAGTATTTT. The chain links TRBV4-2 to TRBJ2-3; 14 bases line up with TRBD2. In germline, CDR1 is LGHNA, CDR2 YNFKEQ. With 5 bases clipped from V and 6 bases from J, the junction kept 7 bases outside the gene matches. There are 16 residues in the CDR3.

This clone was seen a single time. V usage is TRBV6-2 or TRBV6-3 and J usage is TRBJ1-1, with D perhaps matching TRBD1 (5 bases). V lost 3 bases, J lost 6 bases, and 17 bases lay in between. CDR3 size: 15 residues. CDR1 MNHEY and CDR2 SVGEGT come from the germline V gene. CDR3 sequence (DNA): TGTGCCAGCAGTTATGGCAGTGGGGCGGTCGCTGAAGCTTTCTTT. It specifies CASSYGSGAVAEAFF.

This clone was seen only once. The gene calls are TRBV9 and TRBJ2-1; 7 positions match TRBD1. Per the germline V gene, CDR1 is SGDLS and CDR2 is YYNGEE. V dropped 6 bases and J dropped 2; count of bases not matched to a gene: 5. This CDR3 is 14 amino acids long. For the CDR3, the DNA is TGTGCCAGCACCTCCGGACAGGCCTACAATGAGCAGTTCTTC. Translation: CASTSGQAYNEQFF. Filled out from reference TRBV9 and TRBJ2-1, the complete variable domain reads DSGVTQTPKHLITATGQRVTLRCSPRSGDLSVYWYQQSLDQGLQFLIQYYNGEERAKGNILERFSAQQFPDLHSELNLSSLELGDSALYFCASTSGQAYNEQFFGPGTRLTVL.

This clone was seen just once. The chain uses TRBV5-1 and TRBJ2-3; D ambiguous. With 1 base removed from V and 2 bases from J, the gap between germline ends came to 8 bases. CDR1 SGHRS and CDR2 YFSETQ come from the germline V gene. The CDR3 spans 14 residues. The CDR3 region has the DNA TGCGCCAGCAGCTTGACAGCAGACACAGATACGCAGTATTTT. This codes for CASSLTADTDTQYF.

The gene calls are TRBV6-5 and TRBJ1-1; D remains unclear. The CDR3 length is 16 residues. Per the germline V gene, CDR1 is MNHEY and CDR2 is SVGAGI. V lost 2 bases and J lost 4, with 17 bases in between. The DNA of the CDR3 is TGTGCCAGCAGTTACGGGGAGGCAGCTTTATCCACTGAAGCTTTCTTT. It encodes CASSYGEAALSTEAFF.

This clone was seen only a few times. The CDR3 DNA reads TGTGCCAGCAGTCCGGGACAGGGGAGACGACCCTATGGCTACACCTTC. The encoded protein is CASSPGQGRRPYGYTF. The V gene is TRBV6-2 or TRBV6-3, the J gene TRBJ1-2, with 10 bases lining up with TRBD1. The germline V gene encodes CDR1 MNHEY and CDR2 SVGEGT. The junction had 10 bases not matched to a gene; V was cut back by 5 bases and J by 4 bases. CDR3 length: 16 residues.